Listed here are 20 T cell receptor beta chains from one sample, sequenced in a study of shared clonotypes between healthy human individuals. Sequenced by immunoSEQ multiplex PCR; TCRdb stores in-frame clones only, minus some. The sample holds 2 million to 2.5 million clones, 85% to 95% seen once. Material for sequencing was naive CD4+ T cells from PBMCs. The subset was: CD45RA+ positively selected. The receptor set was obtained from a man aged 18-30 years in good health. Some clones in this sample may be carry-over from other donors' samples.

The gene calls are TRBV14 and TRBJ2-5; a possible D gene is TRBD2 (5 bases). Deletions cut 4 bases from V and 1 base from J, with 13 bases between. The germline gives CDR1 SGHDN, CDR2 FVKESK. The length of the CDR3 is 15 residues. CDR3 region: CASSRQTGSQETQYF. DNA of the CDR3: TGTGCCAGCAGCCGACAAACGGGGAGCCAAGAGACCCAGTACTTC. Using reference TRBV14 and TRBJ2-5 for the parts outside the CDR3, the full variable domain is EAGVTQFPSHSVIEKGQTVTLRCDPISGHDNLYWYRRVMGKEIKFLLHFVKESKQDESGMPNNRFLAERTGGTYSTLKVQPAELEDSGVYFCASSRQTGSQETQYFGPGTRLLVL.

The J gene is TRBJ1-1, the V gene TRBV28; D remains ambiguous. From germline, CDR1 is MDHEN and CDR2 SYDVKM. CDR3 length equals 11 residues. Trimming stripped 2 bases from V and 10 bases from J, with 8 bases between. DNA of the CDR3: TGTGCCAGCAGTTTAGAAGGATCAGCTTTCTTT. Protein sequence: CASSLEGSAFF.

The chain links TRBV9 to TRBJ1-5; 7 nucleotides agree with TRBD1. The CDR3 spans 14 residues. The germline V gene encodes CDR1 SGDLS and CDR2 YYNGEE. The V gene end was trimmed by 3 bases and the J gene end by 3 bases; junction bases not matched to a gene: 3. Here the CDR3 DNA reads TGTGCCAGCAGCGGCGGGACAGACAATCAGCCCCAGCATTTT. Protein: CASSGGTDNQPQHF.

The chain recombines TRBV11-2 with TRBJ1-2, with D possibly TRBD1 on 5 matching bases. The germline V and J ends were trimmed by 5 bases and 0 bases, with 10 bases remaining between them. Germline CDR1 SGHAT, CDR2 FQNNGV. The CDR3 runs to 14 residues. The DNA of the CDR3 is TGTGCCAGCAGCCCGGGACTTACTAACTATGGCTACACCTTC. The encoded protein is CASSPGLTNYGYTF. The full variable domain, with the rest looked up from reference TRBV11-2 and TRBJ1-2, is EAGVAQSPRYKIIEKRQSVAFWCNPISGHATLYWYQQILGQGPKLLIQFQNNGVVDDSQLPKDRFSAERLKGVDSTLKIQPAKLEDSAVYLCASSPGLTNYGYTFGSGTRLTVV.

The rearrangement joins TRBV5-8 to TRBJ1-1; D is perhaps TRBD1 (5 bases). The V gene lost 6 bases and the J gene lost 0 bases, with 15 bases spanning the gap. CDR3 length equals 15 residues. Germline lookup yields CDR1 SGHTS and CDR2 YDEGEE. CDR3 region: CASTRLIQVNTEAFF. The CDR3 DNA sequence: TGTGCCAGCACTCGCTTGATACAGGTGAACACTGAAGCTTTCTTT.

This rearrangement joins TRBV6-5 to TRBJ2-3; 10 bases line up with TRBD2. This CDR3 has 14 residues. V was clipped by 2 bases and J by 5 bases; unmatched bases: 1. Per the germline V gene, CDR1 is MNHEY and CDR2 is SVGAGI. The CDR3 loop reads CASSYRTSGDTQYF. The CDR3 coding sequence is TGTGCCAGCAGTTACCGGACTAGCGGAGATACGCAGTATTTT.

V is TRBV7-9 and J is TRBJ1-4; D is uncertain. Per the germline V gene, CDR1 is SEHNR and CDR2 is FQNEAQ (reference sequence). V gave up 3 bases and J gave up 6 bases, with 11 bases separating them. This CDR3 spans 14 amino acids. CDR3 sequence (DNA): TGTGCCAGCAGCTTCGAAAACTGGGATGAAAAACTGTTTTTT. It codes for CASSFENWDEKLFF.

The V call is TRBV5-1, the J call TRBJ2-3, with D tentatively TRBD2 (5 bases). Trimming removed 7 bases at V and 1 base at J, with 10 bases between. The germline V gene has CDR1 SGHRS and CDR2 YFSETQ. This CDR3 has 13 amino acids. This CDR3 reads CASRAEGTDTQYF. CDR3 DNA: TGCGCCAGCCGGGCGGAGGGCACAGATACGCAGTATTTT. Full variable domain (rest looked up from reference TRBV5-1 and TRBJ2-3): KAGVTQTPRYLIKTRGQQVTLSCSPISGHRSVSWYQQTPGQGLQFLFEYFSETQRNKGNFPGRFSGRQFSNSRSEMNVSTLELGDSALYLCASRAEGTDTQYFGPGTRLTVL.

The chain employs TRBV7-7 and TRBJ2-5, with 9 bases identical to TRBD2. Germline loops: CDR1 SSHAT, CDR2 FNYEAQ (reference sequence). After removal of 5 bases from V and 2 bases from J, the junction contained 12 bases not matched to a gene. The CDR3 spans 17 residues. In nucleotides, the CDR3 is TGTGCCAGCAGCCGAACCCGGCTGGCGGGAGGGCAAGAGACCCAGTACTTC. This translates into CASSRTRLAGGQETQYF.

A note on this clone: Different DNA sequences within this sample yield the same CDR3. V gene TRBV9 combines with J gene TRBJ2-1; perhaps TRBD1 as D (5 bases). This CDR3 region has 14 residues. CDR1 is SGDLS, CDR2 YYNGEE, per germline. V was pared by 3 bases and J by 6 bases, with 13 bases between. The chain's CDR3 is CASSGGRQGNEQFF. The CDR3, as DNA: TGTGCCAGCAGCGGCGGCCGCCAGGGCAATGAGCAGTTCTTC. The full variable domain, in which reference TRBV9 and TRBJ2-1 provide the parts outside the CDR3, is DSGVTQTPKHLITATGQRVTLRCSPRSGDLSVYWYQQSLDQGLQFLIQYYNGEERAKGNILERFSAQQFPDLHSELNLSSLELGDSALYFCASSGGRQGNEQFFGPGTRLTVL.

V and J are TRBV27 and TRBJ1-2; D may be TRBD1 (5 bases). Germline V gene data show CDR1 as MNHEY and CDR2 as SMNVEV (reference sequence). Between the trimmed V and J ends, which lost 7 bases and 4 bases, there was a span of 22 bases. The CDR3 consists of 16 residues. The CDR3 sequence: CASKRGVQPSSYGYTF. The CDR3 coding sequence is TGTGCCAGCAAACGGGGGGTACAGCCCTCCAGCTATGGCTACACCTTC.

The rearrangement uses TRBV4-2 and TRBJ2-7; no firm D call. V was shortened by 3 bases and J by 5 bases, with 8 bases between the two germline ends. Per germline, CDR1 LGHNA and CDR2 YNFKEQ. This CDR3 is built from 12 residues. This CDR3 is CASSQDPHEQYF. In DNA, the CDR3 is TGTGCCAGCAGCCAGGACCCCCACGAGCAGTACTTC.

The J gene is TRBJ2-7, the V gene TRBV18; 12 nucleotides line up with TRBD2. With V trimmed by 5 bases and J by 3 bases, 5 bases remained unmatched. Germline V CDR1 and CDR2: KGHSH, LQKENI. The CDR3 is made up of 15 amino acids. The CDR3 loop is CASSALAGGGYEQYF. The DNA of the CDR3 is TGTGCCAGCTCAGCTCTAGCGGGAGGGGGCTACGAGCAGTACTTC.

This clone was seen once. The chain links TRBV7-3 to TRBJ2-7; D might be TRBD1 (8 bases). The V end lost 1 base, the J end lost 7 bases, and 20 bases lay between the germline ends. The germline V gene has CDR1 SGHTA and CDR2 FQGTGA. The CDR3 runs to 16 residues. The CDR3 nucleotides are TGTGCCAGCAGCTTAAAGGGACAGGCCACCGGGGGGGAGCAGTACTTC. This encodes CASSLKGQATGGEQYF.

This clone was counted only a few times. This chain joins TRBV7-2 and TRBJ1-5; the D is unclear. CDR3 length equals 13 residues. From germline, CDR1 is SGHTA and CDR2 FQGNSA. Deletions cut 0 bases from V and 10 bases from J, with 10 bases between. The CDR3 protein is CASSLAAQPPQHF. The CDR3 nucleotides read TGTGCCAGCAGCTTAGCGGCGCAACCTCCCCAGCATTTT.

This clone appeared once. The chain combines TRBV5-1 with TRBJ2-6; D perhaps matches TRBD1 (6 bases). The V gene's germline CDR1 is SGHRS and CDR2 YFSETQ. The CDR3 has 18 residues. Deletions cut 2 bases from V and 0 bases from J, with 15 bases between. The chain's CDR3 is CASSLVGGAPSGANVLTF. The DNA of the CDR3 is TGCGCCAGCAGCTTAGTTGGGGGCGCACCCTCTGGGGCCAACGTCCTGACTTTC.

V usage is TRBV6-6 and J usage is TRBJ1-6; D not certain. The germline CDR1 and CDR2 sequences are MNHNY and SVGAGI (reference sequence). V shed 0 bases and J shed 8 bases, with 5 bases lying between them. This CDR3 has 13 residues. CDR3 DNA sequence: TGTGCCAGCAGTTACTCGAGGGATTCACCCCTCCACTTT. This codes for CASSYSRDSPLHF.

The chain uses TRBV15 and TRBJ2-2; 10 positions agree with TRBD2. V trimming: 8 bases; J trimming: 5 bases; junction bases outside the gene matches: 26. The CDR3 covers 21 residues. Germline loops: CDR1 LNHNV, CDR2 YYDKDF (reference sequence). In nucleotides, the CDR3 is TGTGCCACCGACAACAGATGGATGAGGGGGCGAGAGCGGGAGGGAACCGGGGAGCTGTTTTTT. Residues: CATDNRWMRGREREGTGELFF.

The chain uses TRBV6-5 and TRBJ2-7, with 7 bases fitting TRBD1. V lost 0 bases to trimming and J lost 0 bases; unmatched junction nucleotides: 5. Germline assignment: CDR1 MNHEY and CDR2 SVGAGI. This CDR3 comprises 16 residues. The DNA for the CDR3 is TGTGCCAGCAGTTACTCGTACAGGGGCCTCTCCTACGAGCAGTACTTC. Amino acid sequence: CASSYSYRGLSYEQYF.

The chain employs TRBV7-9 and TRBJ1-1, with D possibly matching TRBD1 (5 bases). V shed 0 bases and J shed 11 bases, with 7 bases lying between them. There are 11 residues in the CDR3. The germline V gene has CDR1 SEHNR and CDR2 FQNEAQ (reference sequence). The CDR3 nucleotides are TGTGCCAGCAGCTTAGCCAGGGACGCTTTCTTT. This gives the protein CASSLARDAFF.